What follows is one T cell receptor (beta chain) and its context. This receptor's antigen is unknown. Base qualities are not provided; no much larger clone lies one nucleotide away. These data originate in a study of blood T cell repertoires in COVID-19 (dated by TCRdb to the early 2020s). About the study as a whole: The collaborator samples originated in the United States, Italy and Spain and spanned the acute and convalescent phases of COVID-19. The prospective study material was composed of cDNA or gDNA derived from T cells, B-cell-depleted T cells, or PBMCs. The dataset comprised deeply sampled blood TCRbeta repertoires from subjects exposed to, actively infected with, or recovered from COVID-19. The repertoires were made available in a free public database intended to serve as a resource for research on the immune response to SARS-CoV-2. Samples came from the ongoing ImmuneRACE study (first 160 participants) plus 1,254 subjects from 6 global collaborators. The sample metadata nearly always contained a de-identified subject ID, COVID-19 status, age in years and sex. HLA class I and class II types, where available, came from metadata supplied by the sample provider rather than from assay-based typing.

What the authors observed across the whole study: How much clinical and demographic metadata was included differed by source and by participant, and the metadata was provided uncurated.

Sequences SGHRS (CDR1) and YFSETQ (CDR2) are obtained from the germline V gene. Trimming takes 4 bases off V and 1 base off J; junction bases not matched to a gene: 4. The CDR3 has 14 amino acids, counting the end cysteine and phenylalanine. Only the CDR3 portion is preserved as DNA: 42 bases, with reading frame beginning at the first base. TCRbeta CDR3 regions were amplified from genomic DNA using the immunoSEQ Assay, a bias-controlled multiplex PCR. On the study's bioinformatics: Within the assay, amplification of reference gene primers was used to estimate how many nucleated cells each sample contained. Sequence reads were collapsed and filtered to measure the absolute abundance of every unique TCRbeta CDR3 rearrangement. For each sample, productive Simpson clonality was calculated by taking the square root of Simpson's diversity index across productive rearrangements. In its TCRdb copy, this immuneACCESS table keeps in-frame sequences only and misses some clones. Where compared with another copy, unresolved V genes explain less than half of these, and the others have no known cause. The V and J calls and clone size were taken over from that table, and D and trimming were inferred from the DNA. The sample table records 130,000 to 150,000 clones; about 90% of these occur just once. In total, the top ten clones hold about 6% of the sample.

Each collaborating institution followed its own protocols to collect whole blood in K2EDTA tubes. For TCRbeta analysis, collaborators shipped samples as frozen whole blood, isolated PBMCs, or DNA extracted from either of those sample types. The V and J segments used are TRBV5-1 and TRBJ2-5, with 7 bases aligning to TRBD2. Material: peripheral blood. The clonotype originates from a man of 80 years or more with acute or convalescent COVID-19. The nucleotide sequence is given as TGCGCCAGCAGCGAGGGAGGGTCCCAAGAGACCCAGTACTTC. The translation is CASSEGGSQETQYF.